The sequence of this T cell receptor beta chain was determined in a study of cytomegalovirus exposure and HLA in healthy donors. Comments on this clone: The antigen remains undetermined. At one of its ends the junction is not consistent with the germline gene, which may arise from a read error.

13 Jbeta primers and 60 Vbeta primers were used for the PCR. Assay used: immunoSEQ multiplex PCR; TCRdb lists only in-frame clones, some missing. The sample contains more than 85,000 clones, 76% of which appear only once. The CDR3 has 14 residues. CDR1 and CDR2 (germline): SGHNT, YYREEE (reference sequence). Study results and limitations: Later on, an analysis found that several of the most significant clusters appeared to be linked to common viral pathogens, which included parvovirus B19. Presence/absence results assume similar sequencing depth per donor, which may not hold.

The specimen was PBMCs. V gene TRBV5-4 combines with J gene TRBJ2-1; TRBD1 aligns across 9 bases. The clonotype comes from a man in his forties in good health and CMV-seronegative. The CDR3 region has the DNA TGTGCCAGCAGCTCCGGGACAGGGTACATTGAGCAGTTCTTC. Its protein is CASSSGTGYIEQFF. The full variable domain, its missing parts supplied by reference TRBV5-4 and TRBJ2-1, is ETGVTQSPTHLIKTRGQQVTLRCSSQSGHNTVSWYQQALGQGPQFIFQYYREEENGRGNFPPRFSGLQFPNYSSELNVNALELDDSALYLCASSSGTGYIEQFFGPGTRLTVL.